The next 5 T cell receptor beta chains were all read from a single sample in a study of T cell responses to AZD1222 COVID-19 vaccine. Here immunoSEQ multiplex PCR was the method, and the copy in TCRdb shows in-frame clones only, minus some. The profile covers around 130,000 clones, with 88% appearing a single time and 3% to 3.5% taken by the ten largest. The specimen comprised peripheral blood, sampled 28 days after the second AZD1222 dose. The receptors come from an adult who received the AZD1222 COVID-19 vaccine.

This clone came up once. This CDR3 is CSVGSLSAYNEQFF. The CDR3 nucleotides read TGCAGCGTTGGGTCGCTTTCCGCCTACAATGAGCAGTTCTTC. The chain couples TRBV29-1 to TRBJ2-1; D gene uncertain. The V and J ends lost 4 bases and 2 bases respectively, with 12 bases between them. This CDR3 is built from 14 residues. Per germline, CDR1 SQVTM and CDR2 ANQGSEA.

The V call is TRBV7-9, the J call TRBJ1-3; unclear D gene. The CDR3 contains 14 residues. Germline V gene sequence: CDR1 SEHNR, CDR2 FQNEAQ (reference sequence). V lost 2 bases and J lost 0, with 5 bases in between. The CDR3, as DNA: TGTGCCAGCAGCTTATCCGTCTCTGGAAACACCATATATTTT. Amino acids: CASSLSVSGNTIYF. Combining the CDR3 with reference TRBV7-9 and TRBJ1-3 gives the whole variable domain DTGVSQNPRHKITKRGQNVTFRCDPISEHNRLYWYRQTLGQGPEFLTYFQNEAQLEKSRLLSDRFSAERPKGSFSTLEIQRTEQGDSAMYLCASSLSVSGNTIYFGEGSWLTVV.

The CDR3 region has the DNA TGTGCCAGCAGCACACGTCCAGGGGGGCAGGGGGGCACTGAAGCTTTCTTT. Its translation: CASSTRPGGQGGTEAFF. The chain uses TRBV21-1 and TRBJ1-1; TRBD1, the table's D call, was not compared with the DNA. TRBV21-1 is a recognized pseudogene. The CDR3 has 17 residues.

This clone was recorded once. V and J are TRBV14 and TRBJ1-2, with D hard to call. Between the trimmed V and J ends, which lost 0 bases and 5 bases, there was a span of 16 bases. CDR3 length equals 16 residues. Germline CDR1 SGHDN, CDR2 FVKESK. The CDR3 DNA reads as TGTGCCAGCAGCCAAGATAGCCAGTCCCTACATTATGGCTACACCTTC. It codes for CASSQDSQSLHYGYTF.

V gene TRBV29-1 combines with J gene TRBJ1-1; TRBD1 aligns across 9 bases. CDR1 and CDR2 from the germline V gene are SQVTM and ANQGSEA. V trimming: 6 bases; J trimming: 1 base; junction bases outside the gene matches: 3. The CDR3 spans 13 residues. The CDR3 loop reads CSVGTGWNTEAFF. In DNA, the CDR3 is TGCAGCGTGGGGACAGGGTGGAACACTGAAGCTTTCTTT.